This T cell receptor (beta chain) was retrieved from a study of CD8+ T cells in alopecia areata. Findings of the study overall: Besides other cells, scalp samples also yield sequences of resident alphabeta T cells from normal skin.

Following RNA extraction, reverse transcription yielded cDNA that acted as the sequencing template. Clones were sequenced by immunoSEQ multiplex PCR, and TCRdb holds only the in-frame ones, with some missing. Of some 110,000 clones listed, 55% to 70% are singletons. Germline CDR1 SGHRS, CDR2 YFSETQ. The CDR3 has 15 amino acids. V was trimmed by 3 bases and J by 0 bases, leaving 11 bases between them. This clone was seen only a few times. Its antigen is currently unknown. The genes are TRBV5-1 and TRBJ2-3; D might be TRBD1 or TRBD2, each matching 5 bases. The sample consisted of CD4+ T cells sorted from blood. The TCR originated in a human donor in good health. The chain's CDR3 is CASSSRDRSTDTQYF. Here the CDR3 DNA reads TGCGCCAGCAGCTCCCGGGACCGTAGCACAGATACGCAGTATTTT.